These 6 T cell receptor beta chains were sequenced from one sample in a study of cytomegalovirus exposure and HLA in healthy donors. PCR was performed using 60 Vbeta and 13 Jbeta primers. Assay: immunoSEQ multiplex PCR; the TCRdb copy retains only in-frame clones and omits some. The sample lists fewer than 200,000 clones; 55% to 75% were seen once. Sequencing was done on a sample of PBMCs. The receptors were sampled from a human donor in good health.

The chain recombines TRBV2 with TRBJ1-2, with 7 bases lining up with TRBD1. Germline V CDR1 and CDR2: SNHLY, FYNNEI. The CDR3 runs to 12 residues. The V gene end was trimmed by 6 bases and the J gene end by 7 bases; junction bases not matched to a gene: 5. The CDR3 DNA reads as TGTGCCAGCAGACCCGACAGGGCTGGCTACACCTTC. Translation: CASRPDRAGYTF.

The chain combines TRBV7-2 with TRBJ2-5, with no clear D. The CDR3 totals 14 residues. The germline V gene encodes CDR1 SGHTA and CDR2 FQGNSA. With 5 bases removed from V and 2 bases from J, the gap between germline ends came to 12 bases. CDR3 protein: CASSPQDTQETQYF. CDR3 nucleotides: TGTGCCAGCAGCCCTCAAGATACACAAGAGACCCAGTACTTC.

This sequence joins TRBV28 and TRBJ1-2; TRBD1 aligns across 8 bases. J gave up 6 bases and V 3 bases, and 6 bases lay outside the gene matches. Germline V CDR1 and CDR2: MDHEN, SYDVKM. The CDR3 sequence is 14 residues long. The DNA of the CDR3 is TGTGCCAGCAGTTTCTTCGGACAGGGAGATGGCTACACCTTC. Translating gives CASSFFGQGDGYTF.

This chain joins TRBV30 and TRBJ1-5; D remains unclear. Germline values: CDR1 GTSNPN, CDR2 SVGIG (reference sequence). CDR3 length: 13 amino acids. V lost 0 bases, J lost 7 bases, and 10 bases lay in between. Here the CDR3 DNA reads TGTGCCTGGAGTGTCGCAGGCGCCCAGCCCCAGCATTTT. It specifies CAWSVAGAQPQHF. The full variable domain, rest sourced from reference TRBV30 and TRBJ1-5, is SQTIHQWPATLVQPVGSPLSLECTVEGTSNPNLYWYRQAAGRGLQLLFYSVGIGQISSEVPQNLSASRPQDRQFILSSKKLLLSDSGFYLCAWSVAGAQPQHFGDGTRLSIL.

This chain uses TRBV7-9 with TRBJ2-7, with TRBD1 matching over 9 bases. This CDR3 is built from 15 residues. Germline CDR1 reads SEHNR; CDR2 reads FQNEAQ (reference sequence). With 3 bases clipped from V and 5 bases from J, the junction kept 8 bases outside the gene matches. CDR3 nucleotides: TGTGCCAGCAGCTTCTTACAGGGGGCTGCCAACGAGCAGTACTTC. Translating it yields CASSFLQGAANEQYF.

This clone was seen a single time. The chain is built from TRBV19 and TRBJ2-7; 10 bases match TRBD1. The CDR3 spans 16 residues. V gave up 6 bases and J gave up 2 bases; unmatched junction bases: 10. Germline values: CDR1 LNHDA, CDR2 SQIVND (reference sequence). CDR3 residues: CASSPRDRGITYEQYF. The CDR3 coding sequence is TGTGCCAGTAGCCCCCGGGACAGGGGAATCACCTACGAGCAGTACTTC.